These 32 T cell receptor beta chains were all obtained from the same sample, sequenced in a study of control samples from healthy donors and cancer patients. TCRdb keeps only in-frame clones here, not all; method: immunoSEQ multiplex PCR. The sample contains 120,000 or so clones, roughly 84% of which appear only once. Sequencing was performed on blood. These receptors came from a man aged 18-30 years in good health.

The chain links TRBV10-3 to TRBJ1-5; no reliable D call. Germline-derived CDR1 and CDR2 are ENHRY and SYGVKD. V lost 4 bases and J 3 bases, leaving 10 bases between the germline ends. This CDR3 region has 14 residues. The CDR3 nucleotides read TGTGCCATCAGTGCAGACCCAGACAATCAGCCCCAGCATTTT. Its translation is CAISADPDNQPQHF.

This clone has a single count. V is TRBV9 and J is TRBJ2-7; no firm D call. The V end was cut by 3 bases, the J end by 1 base, with 8 bases between. This CDR3 region has 13 residues. The V gene's germline CDR1 is SGDLS and CDR2 YYNGEE. The CDR3 region has the DNA TGTGCCAGCAGCGCTGGTCTGTCCTACGAGCAGTACTTC. Residues: CASSAGLSYEQYF. Looking up the rest from reference TRBV9 and TRBJ2-7 gives the full variable domain: DSGVTQTPKHLITATGQRVTLRCSPRSGDLSVYWYQQSLDQGLQFLIQYYNGEERAKGNILERFSAQQFPDLHSELNLSSLELGDSALYFCASSAGLSYEQYFGPGTRLTVT.

The CDR3 DNA sequence: TGTGCCAGTAGTTTTTGGGACAGGCCGTCCAATCAGCCCCAGCATTTT. Its translation is CASSFWDRPSNQPQHF. V and J are TRBV19 and TRBJ1-5, with 8 bases that match TRBD1. CDR3 length: 16 residues. The ends lost 5 bases at V and 3 bases at J; junction bases unmatched: 9. The germline gives CDR1 LNHDA, CDR2 SQIVND (reference sequence).

The chain recombines TRBV5-1 with TRBJ1-1; TRBD1 aligns across 11 bases. The CDR3 is 14 residues long. V was clipped by 5 bases and J by 5 bases; unmatched bases: 5. Germline V gene data show CDR1 as SGHRS and CDR2 as YFSETQ. The CDR3 protein is CASRRTGGETEAFF. DNA for the CDR3: TGCGCCAGCAGAAGGACAGGGGGCGAAACTGAAGCTTTCTTT.

The V gene is TRBV7-9, the J gene TRBJ1-2; no reliable D call. The CDR3 loop spans 13 amino acids. Trimming shortened V by 1 base and J by 4 bases, and 7 bases separated the two germline ends. Germline V gene lookup returns CDR1 SEHNR and CDR2 FQNEAQ (reference sequence). Written as DNA, the CDR3 is TGTGCCAGCAGCTTAGTCCAGACCTATGGCTACACCTTC. Its protein is CASSLVQTYGYTF.

The rearrangement uses TRBV6-5 and TRBJ2-1; perhaps TRBD2 as D (6 bases). Trimming pared 0 bases from V and 4 bases from J, leaving 13 bases between. CDR1 is MNHEY and CDR2 is SVGAGI in the germline V gene. The CDR3 is 16 residues long. The CDR3 DNA reads TGTGCCAGCAGTTACTCTAACTCGGCGGGGTACAATGAGCAGTTCTTC. Amino acid sequence: CASSYSNSAGYNEQFF.

This clone has just one count. The chain employs TRBV4-2 and TRBJ2-5, with D tentatively TRBD1 (6 bases). V lost 0 bases to trimming and J lost 2 bases, with 10 bases between them. Germline CDR1 reads LGHNA; CDR2 reads YNFKEQ. This CDR3 has 15 amino acids. CDR3 DNA sequence: TGTGCCAGCAGCCAAGATCCACAGGGACAAGAGACCCAGTACTTC. It yields the protein CASSQDPQGQETQYF.

CDR3 nucleotide sequence: TGTGCCAGCAGTTACTACTCTGGAAACACCATATATTTT. Translation: CASSYYSGNTIYF. The rearrangement joins TRBV6-2 or TRBV6-3 to TRBJ1-3; D not resolved. Germline CDR1 and CDR2: MNHEY and SVGEGT. V gave up 1 base and J gave up 0 bases, with 1 base separating them. The CDR3 runs 13 residues.

The rearrangement uses TRBV9 and TRBJ2-5; 10 positions agree with TRBD2. Germline loops: CDR1 SGDLS, CDR2 YYNGEE. Trimming at V came to 2 bases and at J to 5 bases, leaving 12 bases not matched to a gene. The CDR3 sequence is 17 residues long. The CDR3: CASSVFPTSGAGETQYF. CDR3 DNA: TGTGCCAGCAGCGTCTTCCCAACTAGCGGGGCAGGGGAGACCCAGTACTTC.

The V and J genes are TRBV29-1 and TRBJ2-7, with 9 positions matching TRBD2. Germline values: CDR1 SQVTM, CDR2 ANQGSEA. V was pared by 3 bases and J by 2 bases, with 5 bases of the junction left unmatched. CDR3 length: 14 amino acids. For the CDR3, the DNA is TGCAGCGTTGAGGCCGGGACTAGCACCTACGAGCAGTACTTC. It encodes CSVEAGTSTYEQYF.

This chain joins TRBV7-9 and TRBJ2-7, with D possibly matching TRBD2 (7 bases). This CDR3 spans 14 amino acids. The germline V gene has CDR1 SEHNR and CDR2 FQNEAQ (reference sequence). With 3 bases removed from V and 2 bases from J, the gap between germline ends came to 11 bases. In DNA, the CDR3 is TGTGCCAGCAGCTTTGGGGGGGGCCCCTACGAGCAGTACTTC. This translates into CASSFGGGPYEQYF.

As concerns this clone: At one of its ends the junction is not consistent with the germline gene, which may arise from a read error. Here the CDR3 reads CAWSTGPKVLF. Written as DNA, the CDR3 is TGTGCCTGGAGTACCGGGCCGAAGGTACTCTTC. This chain connects TRBV30 to TRBJ2-1; the D is unclear. Germline V gene data show CDR1 as GTSNPN and CDR2 as SVGIG (reference sequence). This CDR3 region has 11 residues.

The chain employs TRBV6-6 and TRBJ1-1; D not certain. Germline assignment: CDR1 MNHNY and CDR2 SVGAGI (reference sequence). The CDR3 contains 14 residues. The ends were cut back, 4 bases at V and 0 bases at J, with 9 bases in the middle. This chain's CDR3 is CASSSTIMNTEAFF. The CDR3 nucleotides read TGTGCCAGCAGTTCCACAATCATGAACACTGAAGCTTTCTTT.

CDR3 region: CASSPDRGNNSPLHF. The DNA of the CDR3 is TGTGCCAGCTCACCGGACAGGGGCAATAATTCACCCCTCCACTTT. The gene calls are TRBV18 and TRBJ1-6; 9 bases match TRBD1. This CDR3 comprises 15 residues. Germline CDR1 reads KGHSH; CDR2 reads LQKENI. Germline trimming cut 3 bases from V and 5 bases from J; bases unmatched to any gene: 2.

This chain connects TRBV6-5 to TRBJ1-1; no definite D call. Germline-derived CDR1 and CDR2 are MNHEY and SVGAGI. The V gene lost 8 bases and the J gene lost 3 bases, with 16 bases spanning the gap. The CDR3 length is 14 residues. DNA for the CDR3: TGTGCCAGCCAGACCCCAAGATGGGACACTGAAGCTTTCTTT. The encoded protein is CASQTPRWDTEAFF.

This rearrangement joins TRBV19 to TRBJ1-5; D ambiguous. V shed 6 bases and J shed 1 base, with 22 bases lying between them. Germline V gene sequence: CDR1 LNHDA, CDR2 SQIVND (reference sequence). This CDR3 has 18 amino acids. The CDR3 sequence: CASSNPGFLGKSNQPQHF. The DNA of the CDR3 is TGTGCCAGTAGCAACCCGGGCTTCCTGGGGAAGAGCAATCAGCCCCAGCATTTT.

The chain uses TRBV9 and TRBJ1-2; the match to TRBD1 covers 12 bases. CDR3 length: 17 amino acids. Germline loops: CDR1 SGDLS, CDR2 YYNGEE. J was trimmed by 4 bases and V by 2 bases; bases with no gene match: 9. The CDR3 region is CASSVRPGQGAPYGYTF. For the CDR3, the DNA is TGTGCCAGCAGCGTGAGACCGGGACAGGGGGCGCCCTATGGCTACACCTTC. Complete variable domain (other parts from reference TRBV9 and TRBJ1-2): DSGVTQTPKHLITATGQRVTLRCSPRSGDLSVYWYQQSLDQGLQFLIQYYNGEERAKGNILERFSAQQFPDLHSELNLSSLELGDSALYFCASSVRPGQGAPYGYTFGSGTRLTVV.

V is TRBV28 and J is TRBJ1-2; D is undetermined. The germline V gene encodes CDR1 MDHEN and CDR2 SYDVKM. The CDR3 extends over 14 amino acids. Between the trimmed V and J ends, which lost 6 bases and 3 bases, there was a span of 14 bases. CDR3 nucleotides: TGTGCCAGCAGCCCTGTTGGACGGTACTATGGCTACACCTTC. Translated: CASSPVGRYYGYTF.

The rearrangement links TRBV11-2 to TRBJ2-5; D unresolved. Germline assignment: CDR1 SGHAT and CDR2 FQNNGV. This CDR3 contains 16 residues. Trimming left V 0 bases short and J 1 base short, with 12 bases between. CDR3 region: CASSLEFAPPQETQYF. In nucleotides, the CDR3 is TGTGCCAGCAGCTTAGAGTTCGCACCTCCCCAAGAGACCCAGTACTTC.

The chain has TRBV7-9 and TRBJ1-3, with TRBD1 matching 11 bases. Germline V gives CDR1 SEHNR, CDR2 FQNEAQ (reference sequence). This CDR3 comprises 15 residues. Germline trimming cut 5 bases from V and 2 bases from J; bases unmatched to any gene: 2. The CDR3 sequence is CASSPGQGAGNTIYF. DNA for the CDR3: TGTGCCAGCAGCCCGGGACAGGGGGCTGGAAACACCATATATTTT.

This rearrangement joins TRBV20-1 to TRBJ2-1; D is possibly TRBD2 (6 bases). Per germline, CDR1 DFQATT and CDR2 SNEGSKA (reference sequence). Trimming shortened V by 3 bases and J by 10 bases, and 16 bases separated the two germline ends. The CDR3 has 13 amino acids. The CDR3 nucleotides read TGCAGTGCTAGTGGAGGGTCGGTAGGAGAGCAGTTCTTC. Translated: CSASGGSVGEQFF.

The J gene is TRBJ2-7, the V gene TRBV9; 8 bases line up with TRBD2. Germline CDR1 reads SGDLS; CDR2 reads YYNGEE. J gave up 2 bases and V 2 bases, and 6 bases lay outside the gene matches. The CDR3 contains 15 residues. Here the CDR3 DNA reads TGTGCCAGCAGCGTGGAAGCGGGAGAAGCCTACGAGCAGTACTTC. This sequence encodes CASSVEAGEAYEQYF.

The V call is TRBV7-3, the J call TRBJ2-3, with no clear D. V shed 2 bases and J shed 1 base, with 10 bases lying between them. Germline lookup yields CDR1 SGHTA and CDR2 FQGTGA. The CDR3 runs to 15 residues. The CDR3 bases are TGTGCCAGCAGCTTAGATGGGGTGGGCACAGATACGCAGTATTTT. Translation: CASSLDGVGTDTQYF.

CDR3 sequence: CASTQGETNEKLFF. The CDR3 DNA reads TGTGCCAGTACCCAAGGGGAAACCAATGAAAAACTGTTTTTT. The chain combines TRBV19 with TRBJ1-4; possible D gene TRBD1, 5 bases. Germline V gives CDR1 LNHDA, CDR2 SQIVND (reference sequence). V was pared by 7 bases and J by 5 bases, with 14 bases between. This CDR3 contains 14 residues.

The genes are TRBV28 and TRBJ2-7; D is uncertain. This CDR3 region has 15 residues. V was shortened by 2 bases and J by 4 bases, with 15 bases between the two germline ends. The germline V gene encodes CDR1 MDHEN and CDR2 SYDVKM. CDR3 DNA sequence: TGTGCCAGCAGTTTAGCGGAACCTGGCAGTTACGAGCAGTACTTC. This translates into CASSLAEPGSYEQYF.

The chain joins TRBV25-1 to TRBJ2-1; perhaps TRBD2 as D (5 bases). This CDR3 has 13 residues. Germline CDR1 and CDR2: MGHDK and SYGVNS. Trimming cost V 0 bases and J 5 bases, with 5 bases left between them. CDR3 amino acids: CASSEYSDNEQFF. CDR3 nucleotide sequence: TGTGCCAGCAGTGAATATAGCGACAATGAGCAGTTCTTC.

This clone was found once. The genes are TRBV28 and TRBJ2-7; D is uncertain. Trimming left V 3 bases short and J 0 bases short, with 9 bases between. This CDR3 is 14 amino acids long. CDR1 and CDR2 (germline): MDHEN, SYDVKM. The CDR3: CASSFATVSYEQYF. Written as DNA, the CDR3 is TGTGCCAGCAGTTTTGCGACTGTCTCCTACGAGCAGTACTTC.

The gene calls are TRBV9 and TRBJ1-2; 7 bases are a match to TRBD1. The CDR3 has 16 residues. V was pared by 0 bases and J by 4 bases, with 9 bases of the junction left unmatched. Germline lookup yields CDR1 SGDLS and CDR2 YYNGEE. The DNA of the CDR3 is TGTGCCAGCAGCGTAGCACCCCGGGACAGCACCTATGGCTACACCTTC. Amino acid sequence: CASSVAPRDSTYGYTF.

The rearrangement joins TRBV19 to TRBJ1-2; weak D call: TRBD1 (5 bases). Germline loops: CDR1 LNHDA, CDR2 SQIVND (reference sequence). The CDR3 extends over 15 amino acids. Trimming took off 6 bases at V and 4 bases at J, with 18 bases between the two ends. The CDR3: CASRDDKTAIYGYTF. DNA of the CDR3: TGTGCCAGTAGGGATGACAAGACAGCCATCTATGGCTACACCTTC.

This sequence joins TRBV7-9 and TRBJ2-7; 7 bases map to TRBD1. V shed 1 base, J shed 1 base, and the junction held 4 bases outside the gene matches. The CDR3 is 15 amino acids. Germline CDR1 SEHNR, CDR2 FQNEAQ (reference sequence). The CDR3 sequence is CASSLEGQPSYEQYF. CDR3 nucleotide sequence: TGTGCCAGCAGCTTAGAGGGACAGCCGTCCTACGAGCAGTACTTC.

V is TRBV2 and J is TRBJ2-7; 8 bases agree with TRBD1. This CDR3 region has 13 residues. V lost 6 bases to trimming and J lost 2 bases; unmatched junction nucleotides: 3. Germline loops: CDR1 SNHLY, CDR2 FYNNEI. The CDR3: CASRPGGTYEQYF. In DNA form, the CDR3 reads TGTGCCAGCAGGCCAGGGGGCACCTACGAGCAGTACTTC.

The rearrangement uses TRBV30 and TRBJ1-2; D is unresolved. Germline CDR1 reads GTSNPN; CDR2 reads SVGIG (reference sequence). Deletions cut 0 bases from V and 2 bases from J, with 10 bases between. This CDR3 is 14 amino acids long. This CDR3 is CAWSVSPLNYGYTF. CDR3 DNA: TGTGCCTGGAGTGTTTCACCGTTAAACTATGGCTACACCTTC.